This TCR beta chain was sequenced during a study of spatial heterogeneity in lung cancer. Turning to the study itself: Fewer alpha-chain than beta-chain sequences were consistently detected. General study findings and limits: Counts of expanded alpha and beta TCRs within tumors tracked the tumor nonsynonymous mutation count.

This clonotype was counted a few times. The antigen remains undetermined. Germline-derived CDR1 and CDR2 are SQVTM and ANQGSEA. This CDR3 has 14 amino acids. The V segment lost 2 bases and the J segment 3 bases; nucleotides outside the gene matches: 5. TCRdb used MiXCR to reprocess the 5' RACE reads, holding one entry per CDR3 protein. This sample has roughly 19,000 distinct CDR3 sequences; about a sixth occur once, and the top ten carry more than 30%. Time point denoted: sample taken at primary tumor resection. The donor population consisted of over 55 patients with untreated, early-stage non-small cell lung cancer.

This specimen consisted of lung tumor tissue, obtained at surgery. The TCR comes from a female donor with early-stage non-small cell lung cancer. The chain recombines TRBV29-1 with TRBJ2-3; TRBD2 matches 7 bases. The CDR3 coding sequence is TGCAGCGTTGAATCGGGGGGTGGGACAGATACGCAGTATTTT. Protein: CSVESGGGTDTQYF.